One sample yielded the 26 T cell receptor beta chains listed below, sequenced in a study of neoadjuvant anti-PD-1 for oral cavity cancer. TCRdb's table, derived via immunoSEQ multiplex PCR, lists solely in-frame clones and lacks some. The sample comprises 7,000 to 8,000 clones, approximately 50% of which are singletons, and approximately 6% rests with the top ten. The specimen was tumor tissue, collected before nivolumab (anti-PD-1) treatment. The source is a person between 40 and 85 years old with oral cavity squamous cell carcinoma.

The V call is TRBV6-6, the J call TRBJ2-1, with 9 bases that match TRBD2. The germline V gene encodes CDR1 MNHNY and CDR2 SVGAGI (reference sequence). The CDR3 spans 14 residues. V was clipped by 7 bases and J by 7 bases; unmatched bases: 8. The chain's CDR3 is CASKASGKGNEQFF. Here the CDR3 DNA reads TGTGCCAGCAAAGCTAGCGGGAAAGGAAATGAGCAGTTCTTC.

The genes are TRBV4-1 and TRBJ2-1, with D unclear. Trimming stripped 3 bases from V and 1 base from J, with 13 bases between. CDR3 length: 16 amino acids. Germline V gene sequence: CDR1 MGHRA, CDR2 YSYEKL. Here the CDR3 reads CASSQVDLISYNEQFF. The CDR3, as DNA: TGCGCCAGCAGCCAGGTTGACTTGATATCCTACAATGAGCAGTTCTTC.

The J gene is TRBJ1-4, the V gene TRBV11-2; D possibly corresponds to TRBD1 (5 bases). Deletions cut 7 bases from V and 0 bases from J, with 15 bases between. CDR1 and CDR2 from the germline V gene are SGHAT and FQNNGV. CDR3 size: 16 residues. CDR3 DNA: TGTGCCAGCACCCTGACTCGGGGGGCAACTAATGAAAAACTGTTTTTT. Encoded protein: CASTLTRGATNEKLFF.

The genes are TRBV5-5 and TRBJ2-2; TRBD2 matches 8 bases. V was clipped by 3 bases and J by 5 bases; unmatched bases: 9. This CDR3 spans 16 amino acids. Germline V lookup: CDR1 SGHKS, CDR2 YYEKEE (reference sequence). The CDR3 spells CASSSSPGGGTGELFF. The CDR3 DNA reads TGTGCCAGCAGCTCCAGCCCCGGGGGGGGGACCGGGGAGCTGTTTTTT.

This clone has only one observation. The chain couples TRBV14 to TRBJ2-7, with 7 positions matching TRBD1. Germline loops: CDR1 SGHDN, CDR2 FVKESK. V lost 2 bases, J lost 0 bases, and 4 bases stayed unmatched. The CDR3 totals 15 residues. The CDR3 here is CASSQLQGISYEQYF. As DNA, the CDR3 is TGTGCCAGCAGCCAATTACAGGGGATCTCCTACGAGCAGTACTTC.

The rearrangement joins TRBV2 to TRBJ2-6; D might be TRBD1 (5 bases). CDR1 and CDR2 (germline): SNHLY, FYNNEI. The V gene lost 4 bases and the J gene lost 0 bases, with 7 bases spanning the gap. The CDR3 is 15 residues long. CDR3 nucleotides: TGTGCCAGCAGTGGTACAGGCTCTGGGGCCAACGTCCTGACTTTC. Encoded protein: CASSGTGSGANVLTF.

The chain combines TRBV21-1 with TRBJ2-7. TRBV21-1 is a documented pseudogene. The CDR3 length is 10 residues. The CDR3 region has the DNA TGTGCCAGCAGCATGAACGAGCAGTACTTC. Protein sequence: CASSMNEQYF.

This sequence joins TRBV6-1 and TRBJ2-7, with TRBD1 matching 7 bases. Germline CDR1 reads MNHNS; CDR2 reads SASEGT. J lost 4 bases, V lost 8 bases, and 11 bases had no gene match. The CDR3 is 14 residues long. CDR3 sequence: CASGPGTDHYEQYF. CDR3 in DNA: TGTGCCAGCGGGCCCGGGACAGACCATTACGAGCAGTACTTC.

This clone appeared a single time. The rearrangement uses TRBV6-5 and TRBJ2-1, with 7 bases lining up with TRBD2. The germline V gene has CDR1 MNHEY and CDR2 SVGAGI. After removal of 6 bases from V and 0 bases from J, the junction contained 2 bases not matched to a gene. The CDR3 covers 14 residues. This chain's CDR3 is CASRRGSSYNEQFF. CDR3 in DNA: TGTGCCAGCAGGCGGGGGAGCTCCTACAATGAGCAGTTCTTC.

The chain recombines TRBV6-6 with TRBJ1-5; TRBD1 might be the D (5 bases). V gave up 7 bases and J gave up 7 bases, with 11 bases separating them. The V gene's germline CDR1 is MNHNY and CDR2 SVGAGI (reference sequence). The CDR3 has 12 residues. CDR3 in amino acids: CASTEGLQPQHF. The CDR3 DNA follows: TGTGCCAGCACCGAGGGGTTACAGCCCCAGCATTTT.

The V and J genes are TRBV5-8 and TRBJ2-5, with 9 bases lining up with TRBD2. The germline CDR1 and CDR2 sequences are SGHTS and YDEGEE. V trimming: 6 bases; J trimming: 1 base; junction bases outside the gene matches: 10. The CDR3 sequence is 16 residues long. CDR3 loop: CASIRVSGSFQETQYF. CDR3 DNA sequence: TGTGCCAGCATCCGAGTTAGCGGGAGTTTCCAAGAGACCCAGTACTTC.

The rearrangement joins TRBV7-8 to TRBJ1-1; D may be TRBD1 (6 bases). Trimming left V 5 bases short and J 0 bases short, with 16 bases between. Germline lookup yields CDR1 SGHVS and CDR2 FQNEAQ. There are 16 residues in the CDR3. The DNA of the CDR3 is TGTGCCAGCAGCGTCCTACAGGGTCGGATGAACACTGAAGCTTTCTTT. Its translation: CASSVLQGRMNTEAFF.

The genes are TRBV30 and TRBJ2-3, with TRBD2 matching over 9 bases. This CDR3 has 16 amino acids. V lost 2 bases, J lost 1 base, and 7 bases stayed unmatched. Per the germline V gene, CDR1 is GTSNPN and CDR2 is SVGIG (reference sequence). CDR3 nucleotide sequence: TGTGCCTGGAGTAAAGGCGCTAGCGGGGGCACAGATACGCAGTATTTT. Translated: CAWSKGASGGTDTQYF.

The chain is built from TRBV5-1 and TRBJ2-5; D possibly uses TRBD1 or TRBD2 (6 bases each). This CDR3 spans 15 amino acids. V dropped 3 bases and J dropped 5 bases, with 17 bases sitting between them. Germline CDR1 is SGHRS and CDR2 is YFSETQ. CDR3 DNA sequence: TGCGCCAGCAGCTACCAGGGGAGGCCTCGGGAGACCCAGTACTTC. As protein: CASSYQGRPRETQYF.

The chain joins TRBV6-1 to TRBJ2-3, with 12 bases fitting TRBD2. CDR1 MNHNS and CDR2 SASEGT come from the germline V gene. With V trimmed by 6 bases and J by 4 bases, 5 bases remained unmatched. This CDR3 has 15 residues. CDR3 nucleotides: TGTGCCAGCAGACTAGCGGGAGGTGGATCAGATACGCAGTATTTT. Amino acid sequence: CASRLAGGGSDTQYF.

J is TRBJ2-5 and V is TRBV6-5; a possible D gene is TRBD2 (6 bases). Germline CDR1 and CDR2: MNHEY and SVGAGI. The CDR3 extends over 14 amino acids. V lost 2 bases to trimming and J lost 5 bases, with 12 bases between them. CDR3 DNA sequence: TGTGCCAGCAGTTACGAGGAGGGGCGGGAGACCCAGTACTTC. Translated: CASSYEEGRETQYF.

This clone was counted a single time. This chain links TRBV10-3 with TRBJ2-4; TRBD1 might be the D (7 bases). V gave up 6 bases and J gave up 4 bases, with 19 bases separating them. The CDR3 length is 16 residues. Germline V gene sequence: CDR1 ENHRY, CDR2 SYGVKD. DNA of the CDR3: TGTGCCATCAGCCCAGGGGGAGGTTGGCAGAAAAACATTCAGTACTTC. Protein: CAISPGGGWQKNIQYF.

This chain uses TRBV5-1 with TRBJ1-4; 9 bases map to TRBD1. The CDR3 loop spans 15 amino acids. J was trimmed by 4 bases and V by 2 bases; bases with no gene match: 3. The germline CDR1 and CDR2 sequences are SGHRS and YFSETQ. In nucleotides, the CDR3 is TGCGCCAGCAGCTTTTTGGGACAGGGTAATGAAAAACTGTTTTTT. As protein: CASSFLGQGNEKLFF.

The chain has TRBV19 and TRBJ1-3, with a possible D match to TRBD1 (6 bases). V lost 8 bases to trimming and J lost 3 bases, with 14 bases between them. The CDR3 is 14 residues long. Germline V gene lookup returns CDR1 LNHDA and CDR2 SQIVND (reference sequence). Here the CDR3 DNA reads TGTGCCAGTCCAGCGGGGGGCCGTGGAAACACCATATATTTT. Translated: CASPAGGRGNTIYF. Based on the CDR3 plus reference TRBV19 and TRBJ1-3, the full variable domain is DGGITQSPKYLFRKEGQNVTLSCEQNLNHDAMYWYRQDPGQGLRLIYYSQIVNDFQKGDIAEGYSVSREKKESFPLTVTSAQKNPTAFYLCASPAGGRGNTIYFGEGSWLTVV.

The V gene is TRBV2, the J gene TRBJ2-3, with D unresolved. With 7 bases removed from V and 2 bases from J, the gap between germline ends came to 4 bases. The CDR3 totals 11 residues. Germline V lookup: CDR1 SNHLY, CDR2 FYNNEI. The CDR3 protein is CASNVTDTQYF. The CDR3 nucleotides are TGTGCCAGCAATGTCACAGATACGCAGTATTTT.

This clone was seen only once. The rearrangement uses TRBV2 and TRBJ1-2, with D tentatively TRBD1 (6 bases). The CDR3 spans 15 residues. The V end was cut by 5 bases, the J end by 4 bases, with 17 bases between. Germline V lookup: CDR1 SNHLY, CDR2 FYNNEI. In DNA, the CDR3 is TGTGCCAGCAGTCAGAGCCCCGGACAGATCTATGGCTACACCTTC. Translating it yields CASSQSPGQIYGYTF.

This chain joins TRBV28 and TRBJ1-1, with D possibly TRBD1 on 5 matching bases. The CDR3 is made up of 14 amino acids. Germline assignment: CDR1 MDHEN and CDR2 SYDVKM. V was clipped by 3 bases and J by 4 bases, with 12 bases between them. In DNA form, the CDR3 reads TGTGCCAGCAGTTTCGGCAGGGCCGGCACTGAAGCTTTCTTT. It is translated as CASSFGRAGTEAFF. The variable domain in full, completed from reference TRBV28 and TRBJ1-1, reads DVKVTQSSRYLVKRTGEKVFLECVQDMDHENMFWYRQDPGLGLRLIYFSYDVKMKEKGDIPEGYSVSREKKERFSLILESASTNQTSMYLCASSFGRAGTEAFFGQGTRLTVV.

The V gene is TRBV5-1, the J gene TRBJ2-3; D is unclear. V dropped 7 bases and J dropped 2 bases, with 11 bases sitting between them. The CDR3 consists of 13 residues. In germline, CDR1 is SGHRS, CDR2 YFSETQ. The CDR3 protein is CASGEVNTDTQYF. Written as DNA, the CDR3 is TGCGCCAGCGGGGAAGTCAACACAGATACGCAGTATTTT.

This clone was seen only a few times. The chain uses TRBV7-2 and TRBJ2-1; the match to TRBD2 covers 9 bases. J gave up 9 bases and V 0 bases, and 9 bases lay outside the gene matches. This CDR3 comprises 16 residues. CDR1 SGHTA and CDR2 FQGNSA come from the germline V gene. The CDR3 here is CASSLAAAGGHGEQFF. The CDR3 region has the DNA TGTGCCAGCAGCTTAGCTGCTGCGGGAGGGCATGGTGAGCAGTTCTTC.

This clone appeared once. The chain uses TRBV5-1 and TRBJ2-7; perhaps TRBD1 as D (5 bases). Germline-derived CDR1 and CDR2 are SGHRS and YFSETQ. Deletions cut 0 bases from V and 5 bases from J, with 6 bases between. The CDR3 sequence is 12 residues long. The CDR3 nucleotides read TGCGCCAGCAGCTTGGCAGGGAACGAGCAGTACTTC. Encoded protein: CASSLAGNEQYF.

This CDR3 reads CASSPVHEQYF. CDR3 nucleotide sequence: TGTGCCAGCAGCCCTGTTCACGAGCAGTACTTC. V is TRBV6-5 and J is TRBJ2-7; D remains unclear. Germline loops: CDR1 MNHEY, CDR2 SVGAGI. The CDR3 spans 11 residues. Trimming removed 6 bases from V and 5 bases from J, with 8 bases in between.